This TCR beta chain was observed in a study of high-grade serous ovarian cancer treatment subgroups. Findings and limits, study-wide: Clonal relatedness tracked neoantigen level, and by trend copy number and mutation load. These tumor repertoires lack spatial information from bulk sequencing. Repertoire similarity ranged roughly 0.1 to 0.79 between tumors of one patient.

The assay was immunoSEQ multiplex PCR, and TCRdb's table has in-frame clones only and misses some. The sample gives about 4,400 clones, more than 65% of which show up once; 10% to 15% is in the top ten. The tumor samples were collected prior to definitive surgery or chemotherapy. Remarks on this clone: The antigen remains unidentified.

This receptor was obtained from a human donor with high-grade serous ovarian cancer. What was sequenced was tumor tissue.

In nucleotides, the CDR3 is TGCGCCAGCAGCCCCGGACAGGTATCCTACGAGCAGTACTTC. It codes for CASSPGQVSYEQYF. The chain joins TRBV5-1 to TRBJ2-7; TRBD1 matches at 7 bases. CDR3 length equals 14 residues. Germline trimming cut 4 bases from V and 1 base from J; bases unmatched to any gene: 5. Germline loops: CDR1 SGHRS, CDR2 YFSETQ.